The next 27 T cell receptor beta chains were all read from a single sample in a study of CD8 T cells in ankylosing spondylitis. TCRdb itself ran the 5' RACE reads through MiXCR, one entry per CDR3 protein. The repertoire holds about 360,000 distinct CDR3 sequences, with about 15% as singletons. Specimen: blood, either unsorted or a sorted T cell fraction (not recorded which). These receptor sequences come from a male donor with ankylosing spondylitis or in good health (not recorded which).

The sample holds a few counts of this clonotype. The chain is built from TRBV7-2 and TRBJ2-3; the D gene is possibly TRBD2 (5 bases). V was shortened by 5 bases and J by 0 bases, with 12 bases between the two germline ends. The CDR3 sequence is 15 residues long. Germline CDR1 is SGHTA and CDR2 is FQGNSA. The CDR3 nucleotides are TGTGCCAGCAGCCTGCTAGCCGCTAGCACAGATACGCAGTATTTT. This translates into CASSLLAASTDTQYF.

A few counts support this clonotype. V usage is TRBV27 and J usage is TRBJ2-3; the match to TRBD1 covers 12 bases. V dropped 3 bases and J dropped 4; count of bases not matched to a gene: 8. The CDR3 totals 17 residues. Germline CDR1 MNHEY, CDR2 SMNVEV (reference sequence). CDR3 protein: CASSLWDRGRRSDTQYF. CDR3 in DNA: TGTGCCAGCAGTTTGTGGGACAGGGGGCGCAGATCAGATACGCAGTATTTT.

The chain employs TRBV12-3 or TRBV12-4 and TRBJ1-3; 9 bases line up with TRBD1. The V gene end was trimmed by 4 bases and the J gene end by 4 bases; junction bases not matched to a gene: 5. The length of the CDR3 is 15 residues. CDR3 sequence reads: CASSSRQGDGNTIYF. Here the CDR3 DNA reads TGTGCCAGCAGTTCTAGACAGGGGGACGGAAACACCATATATTTT.

Only a few counts were recorded for this clonotype. The chain recombines TRBV12-3 or TRBV12-4 with TRBJ1-1, with 7 bases identical to TRBD1. This CDR3 region has 13 residues. Trimming took 7 bases from V and 3 from J; bases not matched to a gene: 5. The DNA for the CDR3 is TGTGCCAGCACCCTGACAGGGTACACTGAAGCTTTCTTT. Protein product: CASTLTGYTEAFF.

In its sample, this clonotype was seen many times. DNA of the CDR3: TGTGCCAGCATGACTCAGGGAAAACTGTTTTTT. This encodes CASMTQGKLFF. This chain connects TRBV12-3 or TRBV12-4 to TRBJ1-4; possible D gene TRBD1, 5 bases. The CDR3 runs 11 residues. V was pared by 7 bases and J by 10 bases, with 10 bases between.

This clonotype has a count of ten or more. The chain carries TRBV5-1 and TRBJ2-2; the match to TRBD1 covers 7 bases. The CDR3 consists of 15 residues. V dropped 3 bases and J dropped 1; count of bases not matched to a gene: 3. Per germline, CDR1 SGHRS and CDR2 YFSETQ. This CDR3 reads CASSSRQGNTGELFF. The CDR3 DNA reads TGCGCCAGCAGCTCACGACAGGGGAACACCGGGGAGCTGTTTTTT.

This clonotype was counted between two and nine times. The V gene is TRBV5-1, the J gene TRBJ2-3; TRBD2 might be the D (7 bases). Trimming stripped 4 bases from V and 5 bases from J, with 17 bases between. The V gene's germline CDR1 is SGHRS and CDR2 YFSETQ. CDR3 size: 15 residues. CDR3 sequence (DNA): TGCGCCAGCAGCCGCTCAAGGGGGGGAGAAGATACGCAGTATTTT. Its translation: CASSRSRGGEDTQYF.

This clonotype was seen a handful of times. V gene TRBV5-6 combines with J gene TRBJ2-7; 8 nucleotides match TRBD1. Losses at the gene ends were 2 bases for V and 0 bases for J; bases not matched to a gene: 4. The CDR3 is made up of 15 amino acids. Germline V CDR1 and CDR2: SGHDT, YYEEEE. The CDR3 loop reads CASSFRGLLSYEQYF. The CDR3 DNA sequence: TGTGCCAGCAGCTTCAGGGGGCTCCTCTCCTACGAGCAGTACTTC.

This clonotype was picked up a small number of times. The chain uses TRBV10-3 and TRBJ2-5; TRBD1 is a possible D gene (6 bases). Germline V gives CDR1 ENHRY, CDR2 SYGVKD. The CDR3 is 13 residues long. V dropped 5 bases and J dropped 4 bases, with 11 bases sitting between them. In nucleotides, the CDR3 is TGTGCCATCAGTTCAGGGGCGAGAGAGACCCAGTACTTC. Its translation: CAISSGARETQYF.

The V call is TRBV20-1, the J call TRBJ2-3; 9 bases are shared with TRBD2. Germline V gene lookup returns CDR1 DFQATT and CDR2 SNEGSKA (reference sequence). Trimming cost V 6 bases and J 6 bases; bases outside gene matches: 10. The CDR3 runs to 14 residues. CDR3 amino acids: CSAPLAGVADTQYF. As DNA, the CDR3 is TGCAGTGCCCCATTAGCGGGGGTAGCGGATACGCAGTATTTT.

This clonotype was recorded many times. The gene calls are TRBV29-1 and TRBJ2-2; 8 bases match TRBD2. The CDR3 consists of 14 residues. After removal of 7 bases from V and 0 bases from J, the junction contained 4 bases not matched to a gene. Germline V gives CDR1 SQVTM, CDR2 ANQGSEA. As DNA, the CDR3 is TGCAGCGCCAAGCGGGGGCCGAACACCGGGGAGCTGTTTTTT. It is translated as CSAKRGPNTGELFF.

The V and J genes are TRBV18 and TRBJ1-4; D ambiguous. The CDR3 sequence is 15 residues long. Germline CDR1 reads KGHSH; CDR2 reads LQKENI. V was clipped by 5 bases and J by 0 bases, with 10 bases between them. CDR3 DNA: TGTGCCAGCTCAATGGTGGCTACAACTAATGAAAAACTGTTTTTT. This encodes CASSMVATTNEKLFF.

The chain recombines TRBV20-1 with TRBJ2-7, with 9 bases that match TRBD1. The CDR3 has 15 amino acids. Germline assignment: CDR1 DFQATT and CDR2 SNEGSKA (reference sequence). The ends lost 0 bases at V and 3 bases at J; junction bases unmatched: 6. CDR3 nucleotide sequence: TGCAGTGCTAGAGATGGGGGGACAGGGAGCTACGAGCAGTACTTC. As protein: CSARDGGTGSYEQYF.

The V gene is TRBV5-1, the J gene TRBJ2-5; TRBD1 agrees at 9 bases. V trimming: 2 bases; J trimming: 5 bases; junction bases outside the gene matches: 10. The V gene's germline CDR1 is SGHRS and CDR2 YFSETQ. The CDR3 is made up of 16 amino acids. CDR3 nucleotides: TGCGCCAGCAGCTTCCGGACAGGGGCTGTAGGGGAGACCCAGTACTTC. Protein: CASSFRTGAVGETQYF. Full variable domain (missing parts from reference TRBV5-1 and TRBJ2-5): KAGVTQTPRYLIKTRGQQVTLSCSPISGHRSVSWYQQTPGQGLQFLFEYFSETQRNKGNFPGRFSGRQFSNSRSEMNVSTLELGDSALYLCASSFRTGAVGETQYFGPGTRLLVL.

The chain couples TRBV3-1 to TRBJ2-1; 12 nucleotides align to TRBD2. J was trimmed by 7 bases and V by 2 bases; bases with no gene match: 6. The CDR3 totals 16 residues. Germline assignment: CDR1 LGHDT and CDR2 YNNKEL (reference sequence). CDR3 sequence (DNA): TGTGCCAGCAGCCAAAGATCTAGCGGGGGGGGAAATGAGCAGTTCTTC. Translation: CASSQRSSGGGNEQFF.

This clonotype was counted between two and nine times. The gene calls are TRBV28 and TRBJ1-2, with 11 bases aligning to TRBD1. The length of the CDR3 is 16 residues. Germline loops: CDR1 MDHEN, CDR2 SYDVKM. The trim removed 5 bases at V and 3 bases at J, leaving 8 bases unmatched. Here the CDR3 DNA reads TGTGCCAGCAGTGTACCCGGACAGGGGGCGTACTATGGCTACACCTTC. This codes for CASSVPGQGAYYGYTF.

The sample holds many counts of this clonotype. The genes are TRBV12-3 or TRBV12-4 and TRBJ1-4, with TRBD1 matching 8 bases. The CDR3 covers 15 residues. The V gene end was trimmed by 6 bases and the J gene end by 4 bases; junction bases not matched to a gene: 7. CDR3 in amino acids: CASRSTGAYNEKLFF. The CDR3, as DNA: TGTGCCAGCAGGTCGACAGGGGCCTATAATGAAAAACTGTTTTTT.

There are a few counts of this clonotype. The CDR3 DNA sequence: TGTGCCGTACTCGGCACAGATACGCAGTATTTT. It encodes CAVLGTDTQYF. This chain uses TRBV10-3 with TRBJ2-3, with no clear D. The CDR3 is made up of 11 amino acids. V was cut by 11 bases and J by 1 base, with 7 bases left in between. Germline assignment: CDR1 ENHRY and CDR2 SYGVKD.

The chain's CDR3 is CASSLTGGITGTDTQYF. CDR3 nucleotides: TGTGCCAGCAGTCTAACAGGGGGAATAACGGGCACAGATACGCAGTATTTT. This chain uses TRBV12-3 or TRBV12-4 with TRBJ2-3; 8 bases agree with TRBD1. The CDR3 covers 17 residues. Trimming took 5 bases from V and 1 from J; bases not matched to a gene: 11.

The rearrangement uses TRBV6-2 or TRBV6-3 and TRBJ2-7; a possible D gene is TRBD2 (5 bases). The CDR3 sequence is 14 residues long. Germline assignment: CDR1 MNHEY and CDR2 SVGEGT. V lost 4 bases and J lost 0, with 10 bases in between. The CDR3 DNA reads as TGTGCCAGCAGTTGGACTTTCAGCTCCTACGAGCAGTACTTC. Encoded protein: CASSWTFSSYEQYF.

This clonotype was picked up many times. The chain links TRBV5-1 to TRBJ2-1; 11 bases fit TRBD2. The germline V gene has CDR1 SGHRS and CDR2 YFSETQ. V was pared by 3 bases and J by 5 bases, with 16 bases of the junction left unmatched. This CDR3 has 19 amino acids. CDR3 coding DNA: TGCGCCAGCAGCTCCCCCATAGCGGGAGGGCCTCGGGGCCACAATGAGCAGTTCTTC. Translated: CASSSPIAGGPRGHNEQFF. Supplemented by reference TRBV5-1 and TRBJ2-1, the full variable domain reads KAGVTQTPRYLIKTRGQQVTLSCSPISGHRSVSWYQQTPGQGLQFLFEYFSETQRNKGNFPGRFSGRQFSNSRSEMNVSTLELGDSALYLCASSSPIAGGPRGHNEQFFGPGTRLTVL.

This rearrangement joins TRBV20-1 to TRBJ2-3; the D is unclear. The CDR3 contains 11 residues. CDR1 DFQATT and CDR2 SNEGSKA come from the germline V gene (reference sequence). V lost 4 bases and J lost 4, with 6 bases in between. The chain's CDR3 is CSAMIADTQYF. For the CDR3, the DNA is TGCAGTGCTATGATAGCAGATACGCAGTATTTT.

The J gene is TRBJ2-1, the V gene TRBV10-3; D call uncertain. The CDR3 has 13 amino acids. Trimming took off 0 bases at V and 4 bases at J, with 4 bases between the two ends. Germline V CDR1 and CDR2: ENHRY, SYGVKD. CDR3 residues: CAISESSYNEQFF. CDR3 DNA: TGTGCCATCAGTGAGTCGAGTTACAATGAGCAGTTCTTC.

This clonotype has a handful of counts. The rearrangement links TRBV20-1 to TRBJ1-3, with D unclear. The germline V gene has CDR1 DFQATT and CDR2 SNEGSKA (reference sequence). Trimming left V 4 bases short and J 4 bases short, with 8 bases between. This CDR3 is 12 amino acids long. For the CDR3, the DNA is TGCAGTGCTACGGACGGCGGAAACACCATATATTTT. It yields the protein CSATDGGNTIYF.

The V and J genes are TRBV12-3 or TRBV12-4 and TRBJ2-7; D might be TRBD1 (7 bases). This CDR3 has 16 amino acids. V shed 8 bases and J shed 3 bases, with 23 bases lying between them. CDR3 DNA sequence: TGTGCCAGCGGAGGGGACAGCATGGTCCGAATCTACGAGCAGTACTTC. Its translation: CASGGDSMVRIYEQYF.

This clonotype has more than one count but fewer than ten. V is TRBV3-1 and J is TRBJ1-2, with unresolved D. In germline, CDR1 is LGHDT, CDR2 YNNKEL (reference sequence). V was clipped by 4 bases and J by 8 bases, with 17 bases between them. This CDR3 is built from 14 residues. CDR3 sequence: CASSRVGGVNGYTF. The CDR3 nucleotides read TGTGCCAGCAGCCGGGTAGGAGGCGTGAACGGCTACACCTTC.

The J gene is TRBJ1-1, the V gene TRBV30, with D maybe TRBD1 (5 bases). The CDR3 has 13 residues. Germline loops: CDR1 GTSNPN, CDR2 SVGIG (reference sequence). With 3 bases removed from V and 1 base from J, the gap between germline ends came to 9 bases. For the CDR3, the DNA is TGTGCCTGGAGGCCCAGGGAGAACACTGAAGCTTTCTTT. It is translated as CAWRPRENTEAFF.